The 27 T cell receptor beta chains listed next were all sequenced from one sample in a study of chemoradiotherapy in HPV16-positive cancers. Assay used: immunoSEQ multiplex PCR; TCRdb lists only in-frame clones, some missing. The sample consists of around 17,000 clones, just under 70% of them appearing once. Specimen: tumor tissue, collected from a patient who underwent chemoradiotherapy. These receptors all come from a human donor with HPV-associated anogenital cancer.

This CDR3 is CASSWVGETQYF. The CDR3 DNA sequence: TGTGCCAGCAGCTGGGTCGGAGAGACCCAGTACTTC. The chain uses TRBV7-9 and TRBJ2-5; no definite D call. The CDR3 has 12 residues. Deletions cut 4 bases from V and 4 bases from J, with 7 bases between. Germline CDR1 and CDR2: SEHNR and FQNEAQ (reference sequence).

The chain couples TRBV5-1 to TRBJ2-5; TRBD2 matches 12 bases. The length of the CDR3 is 18 residues. The J segment lost 1 base and the V segment lost 4 bases, leaving 11 bases of the junction unmatched. The germline CDR1 and CDR2 sequences are SGHRS and YFSETQ. This chain's CDR3 is CASSQLAGGLEGQETQYF. DNA for the CDR3: TGCGCCAGCAGCCAGCTAGCGGGGGGGTTGGAGGGCCAAGAGACCCAGTACTTC.

V usage is TRBV5-5 and J usage is TRBJ2-5; 15 bases line up with TRBD2. The germline gives CDR1 SGHKS, CDR2 YYEKEE (reference sequence). The CDR3 is made up of 16 amino acids. J lost 5 bases, V lost 3 bases, and 5 bases had no gene match. DNA of the CDR3: TGTGCCAGCAGCTCCGGGACTAGCGGGGGGTTGGAGACCCAGTACTTC. This encodes CASSSGTSGGLETQYF.

The genes are TRBV7-2 and TRBJ2-2, with D possibly being TRBD1 (7 bases). Germline-derived CDR1 and CDR2 are SGHTA and FQGNSA. Trimming removed 1 base from V and 5 bases from J, with 17 bases in between. The CDR3 has 17 residues. The CDR3 region has the DNA TGTGCCAGCAGCTTAGTTGCGGGCAGGGGGGTTACCGGGGAGCTGTTTTTT. Translation gives CASSLVAGRGVTGELFF.

The chain couples TRBV7-3 to TRBJ1-1, with unresolved D. This CDR3 has 13 residues. The V gene's germline CDR1 is SGHTA and CDR2 FQGTGA. V was pared by 5 bases and J by 7 bases, with 14 bases between. CDR3 loop: CASSPYGYGEAFF. In nucleotides, the CDR3 is TGTGCCAGCAGCCCCTATGGATACGGTGAAGCTTTCTTT.

The chain links TRBV2 to TRBJ2-5, with D maybe TRBD1 (8 bases). The CDR3 consists of 15 residues. V shed 5 bases and J shed 5 bases, with 18 bases lying between them. Germline CDR1 reads SNHLY; CDR2 reads FYNNEI. The CDR3 here is CASSYETGEGETQYF. In DNA form, the CDR3 reads TGTGCCAGCAGTTATGAGACAGGGGAGGGTGAGACCCAGTACTTC.

The genes are TRBV5-4 and TRBJ2-3; D possibly corresponds to TRBD1 (5 bases). The CDR3 is made up of 12 amino acids. Trimming removed 4 bases at V and 5 bases at J, with 8 bases between. Germline CDR1 reads SGHNT; CDR2 reads YYREEE (reference sequence). The CDR3 DNA reads as TGTGCCAGCAGCGTTGACAGAGATACGCAGTATTTT. Translating it yields CASSVDRDTQYF.

Only a few counts were recorded for this clone. Here the CDR3 reads CASRWTGDGDTQYF. The CDR3 DNA reads TGTGCCAGCAGATGGACAGGGGATGGGGATACGCAGTATTTT. V gene TRBV2 combines with J gene TRBJ2-3; 9 bases align to TRBD1. Per the germline V gene, CDR1 is SNHLY and CDR2 is FYNNEI. J lost 6 bases, V lost 6 bases, and 7 bases had no gene match. The CDR3 contains 14 residues.

In this sample, this clone turned up once. The chain combines TRBV7-6 with TRBJ2-7, with D hard to call. Germline V gives CDR1 SGHVS, CDR2 FNYEAQ. Trimming left V 5 bases short and J 2 bases short, with 16 bases between. CDR3 length: 15 residues. CDR3 sequence: CASSPPSPLPYEQYF. In DNA form, the CDR3 reads TGTGCCAGCAGCCCCCCCAGTCCCCTCCCCTACGAGCAGTACTTC.

This clone was seen a few times. The chain joins TRBV19 to TRBJ2-7; D possibly matches TRBD1 or TRBD2 (5 bases each). V was clipped by 3 bases and J by 8 bases, with 14 bases between them. The CDR3 extends over 13 amino acids. Germline CDR1 is LNHDA and CDR2 is SQIVND (reference sequence). The CDR3 DNA is TGTGCCAGTAGTATTGGGACCGCCGGTAAGCAGTACTTC. It encodes CASSIGTAGKQYF. The complete variable domain, with remaining parts taken from reference TRBV19 and TRBJ2-7, reads DGGITQSPKYLFRKEGQNVTLSCEQNLNHDAMYWYRQDPGQGLRLIYYSQIVNDFQKGDIAEGYSVSREKKESFPLTVTSAQKNPTAFYLCASSIGTAGKQYFGPGTRLTVT.

The chain carries TRBV29-1 and TRBJ2-3, with 8 bases matching TRBD1. The length of the CDR3 is 14 residues. Germline trimming cut 3 bases from V and 3 bases from J; bases unmatched to any gene: 5. The germline CDR1 and CDR2 sequences are SQVTM and ANQGSEA. Here the CDR3 reads CSVDFDRGTDTQYF. The CDR3 nucleotides read TGCAGCGTTGACTTCGACAGGGGAACAGATACGCAGTATTTT.

The genes are TRBV11-2 and TRBJ1-2; D may be TRBD1 (6 bases). In germline, CDR1 is SGHAT, CDR2 FQNNGV. The length of the CDR3 is 12 residues. Trimming shortened V by 2 bases and J by 8 bases, and 9 bases separated the two germline ends. The CDR3 sequence is CASSLTGRGYTF. CDR3 nucleotides: TGTGCCAGCAGCTTAACAGGGAGAGGCTACACCTTC.

V is TRBV7-2 and J is TRBJ1-3; TRBD1 might be the D (5 bases). Germline values: CDR1 SGHTA, CDR2 FQGNSA. This CDR3 is 16 amino acids long. The V and J ends lost 0 bases and 0 bases respectively, with 9 bases between them. The CDR3 region is CASSLAGTISGNTIYF. The CDR3 DNA is TGTGCCAGCAGCTTAGCCGGGACTATCTCTGGAAACACCATATATTTT.

This sequence joins TRBV15 and TRBJ2-7, with D unclear. The CDR3 totals 14 residues. V lost 2 bases and J lost 0, with 8 bases in between. Germline CDR1 and CDR2: LNHNV and YYDKDF (reference sequence). The CDR3 here is CATSRSVGSYEQYF. DNA of the CDR3: TGTGCCACCAGCAGATCCGTGGGCTCCTACGAGCAGTACTTC.

V gene TRBV5-6 combines with J gene TRBJ2-1; no definite D call. V gave up 4 bases and J gave up 9 bases, with 11 bases separating them. The CDR3 length is 12 residues. Per the germline V gene, CDR1 is SGHDT and CDR2 is YYEEEE. The CDR3 region is CASSRKMGEQFF. CDR3 coding DNA: TGTGCCAGCAGCAGGAAAATGGGTGAGCAGTTCTTC. The entire variable domain, with the rest obtained from reference TRBV5-6 and TRBJ2-1, is as follows: DAGVTQSPTHLIKTRGQQVTLRCSPKSGHDTVSWYQQALGQGPQFIFQYYEEEERQRGNFPDRFSGHQFPNYSSELNVNALLLGDSALYLCASSRKMGEQFFGPGTRLTVL.

The chain recombines TRBV20-1 with TRBJ1-1; D is possibly TRBD1 (5 bases). The germline V gene encodes CDR1 DFQATT and CDR2 SNEGSKA (reference sequence). The CDR3 length is 11 residues. The CDR3 DNA sequence: TGCACCACGAGGGGCGAGGCTGAAGCTTTCTTT. This sequence encodes CTTRGEAEAFF.

This sequence joins TRBV7-9 and TRBJ1-2, with D possibly TRBD1 on 5 matching bases. The CDR3 consists of 13 residues. V lost 3 bases and J 8 bases, leaving 13 bases between the germline ends. Germline V gene sequence: CDR1 SEHNR, CDR2 FQNEAQ (reference sequence). This CDR3 is CASSLGELRGYTF. The CDR3 DNA reads TGTGCCAGCAGCTTGGGGGAATTAAGAGGCTACACCTTC.

This clone rates as medium-sized. V usage is TRBV10-3 and J usage is TRBJ2-7; 7 bases fit TRBD1. Germline V gene lookup returns CDR1 ENHRY and CDR2 SYGVKD. The length of the CDR3 is 15 residues. The V and J ends lost 4 bases and 2 bases, in that order; junction bases with no gene match: 8. CDR3 DNA: TGTGCCATCAGTGGGTCCGGGACAGAGACCTACGAGCAGTACTTC. Translation gives CAISGSGTETYEQYF.

This clone was counted a few times. The genes are TRBV19 and TRBJ2-5, with D perhaps matching TRBD1 (6 bases). This CDR3 is built from 14 residues. Per germline, CDR1 LNHDA and CDR2 SQIVND (reference sequence). Trimming removed 3 bases from V and 5 bases from J, with 13 bases in between. This CDR3 reads CASSIARGRETQYF. CDR3 nucleotides: TGTGCCAGTAGTATTGCCAGGGGACGGGAGACCCAGTACTTC. Full variable domain (remainder filled in from reference TRBV19 and TRBJ2-5): DGGITQSPKYLFRKEGQNVTLSCEQNLNHDAMYWYRQDPGQGLRLIYYSQIVNDFQKGDIAEGYSVSREKKESFPLTVTSAQKNPTAFYLCASSIARGRETQYFGPGTRLLVL.

V and J are TRBV9 and TRBJ2-1, with 8 bases fitting TRBD2. Germline assignment: CDR1 SGDLS and CDR2 YYNGEE. V dropped 3 bases and J dropped 0; count of bases not matched to a gene: 5. CDR3 length: 16 amino acids. CDR3 residues: CASSALAGLSYNEQFF. The CDR3 bases are TGTGCCAGCAGCGCCTTAGCGGGGCTCTCCTACAATGAGCAGTTCTTC.

The sample holds a few counts of this clone. This sequence joins TRBV12-1 and TRBJ2-3; whether TRBD1, the table's D call, matches the DNA was not checked. TRBV12-1 is labeled a pseudogene. CDR3 length equals 16 residues. The CDR3 nucleotides read TGTGCCAGCAGCCCACGACAGGGTGCCCTTTTGGGTACGCAGTATTTT. Translating it yields CASSPRQGALLGTQYF.

This sequence joins TRBV10-3 and TRBJ1-3, with D unresolved. Deletions cut 3 bases from V and 0 bases from J, with 12 bases between. CDR3 length: 16 amino acids. Germline V lookup: CDR1 ENHRY, CDR2 SYGVKD. CDR3 residues: CAISDKTPSSGNTIYF. Written as DNA, the CDR3 is TGTGCCATCAGTGACAAGACACCGAGCTCTGGAAACACCATATATTTT.

The chain joins TRBV30 to TRBJ1-6, with unresolved D. The V gene lost 1 base and the J gene lost 8 bases, with 9 bases spanning the gap. CDR1 is GTSNPN, CDR2 SVGIG, per germline (reference sequence). The CDR3 is 13 amino acids. This chain's CDR3 is CAWSDGGDSPLHF. For the CDR3, the DNA is TGTGCCTGGAGTGACGGTGGAGATTCACCCCTCCACTTT.

DNA for the CDR3: TGTGCCAGCAGCCCTCCGGGAGCGGCGAGCACCGGGGAGCTGTTTTTT. Translated, it gives CASSPPGAASTGELFF. The chain joins TRBV7-9 to TRBJ2-2; D is possibly TRBD2 (6 bases). This CDR3 has 16 amino acids. Trimming stripped 5 bases from V and 4 bases from J, with 17 bases between. Germline CDR1 and CDR2: SEHNR and FQNEAQ (reference sequence).

In the case of this clone: A read error may account for a junction end that differs from germline. The rearrangement links TRBV6-4 to TRBJ1-1; the D is unclear. The CDR3 extends over 15 amino acids. Per the germline V gene, CDR1 is MRHNA and CDR2 is SNTAGT. In DNA, the CDR3 is TGTGCCAGCAGTTACTCGAGTGCGGGGAACACTGAAGCTTTCTTT. Protein: CASSYSSAGNTEAFF.

The V and J genes are TRBV5-6 and TRBJ1-5; D is perhaps TRBD1 (5 bases). From germline, CDR1 is SGHDT and CDR2 YYEEEE. The CDR3 is made up of 15 amino acids. Trimming pared 4 bases from V and 1 base from J, leaving 12 bases between. The CDR3 nucleotides read TGTGCCAGCAGCCTGGGACCTTTAAGCAATCAGCCCCAGCATTTT. Encoded protein: CASSLGPLSNQPQHF.

This chain connects TRBV9 to TRBJ1-1; a weak D match, TRBD1 (5 bases). Germline CDR1 is SGDLS and CDR2 is YYNGEE. The CDR3 has 15 amino acids. Between the trimmed V and J ends, which lost 2 bases and 2 bases, there was a span of 13 bases. CDR3 bases: TGTGCCAGCAGCGTGGGTGGGGCAGTCAACACTGAAGCTTTCTTT. Encoded protein: CASSVGGAVNTEAFF.